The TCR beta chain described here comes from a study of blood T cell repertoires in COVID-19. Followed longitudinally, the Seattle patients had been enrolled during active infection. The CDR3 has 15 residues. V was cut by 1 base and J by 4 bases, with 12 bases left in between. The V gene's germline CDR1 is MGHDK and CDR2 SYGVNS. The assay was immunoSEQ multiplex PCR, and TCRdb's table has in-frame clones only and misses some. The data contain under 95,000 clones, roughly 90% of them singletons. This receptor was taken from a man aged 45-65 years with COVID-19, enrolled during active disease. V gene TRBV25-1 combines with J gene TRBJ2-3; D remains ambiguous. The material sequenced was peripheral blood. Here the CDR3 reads CASSEWRGEADTQYF. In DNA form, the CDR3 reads TGTGCCAGCAGTGAATGGAGAGGAGAAGCAGATACGCAGTATTTT.